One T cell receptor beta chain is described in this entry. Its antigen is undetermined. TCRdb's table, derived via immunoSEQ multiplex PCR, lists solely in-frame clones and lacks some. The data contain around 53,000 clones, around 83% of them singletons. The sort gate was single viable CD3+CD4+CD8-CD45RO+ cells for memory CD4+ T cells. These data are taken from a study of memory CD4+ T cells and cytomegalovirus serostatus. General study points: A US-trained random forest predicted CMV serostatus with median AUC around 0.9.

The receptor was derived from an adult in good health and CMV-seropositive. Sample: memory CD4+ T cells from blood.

This chain's CDR3 is CASSLDPTNTGELFF. The CDR3 DNA reads as TGTGCCAGCAGCTTAGACCCTACGAACACCGGGGAGCTGTTTTTT. The chain employs TRBV7-2 and TRBJ2-2; D is ambiguous. Trimming cost V 1 base and J 0 bases, with 6 bases left between them. From germline, CDR1 is SGHTA and CDR2 FQGNSA. The CDR3 runs to 15 residues.